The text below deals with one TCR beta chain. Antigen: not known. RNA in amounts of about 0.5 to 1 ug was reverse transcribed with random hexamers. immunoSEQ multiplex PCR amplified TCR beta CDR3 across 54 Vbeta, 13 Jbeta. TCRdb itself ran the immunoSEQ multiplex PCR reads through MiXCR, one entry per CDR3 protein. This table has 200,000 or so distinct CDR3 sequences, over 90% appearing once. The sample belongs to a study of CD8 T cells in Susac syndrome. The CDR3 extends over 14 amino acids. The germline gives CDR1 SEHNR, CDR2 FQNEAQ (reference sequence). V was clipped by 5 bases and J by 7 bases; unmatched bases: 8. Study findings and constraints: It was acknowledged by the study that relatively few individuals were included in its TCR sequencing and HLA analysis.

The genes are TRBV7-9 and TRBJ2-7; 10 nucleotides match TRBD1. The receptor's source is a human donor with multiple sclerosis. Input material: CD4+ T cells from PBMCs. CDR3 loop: CASSPGTGAREQYF. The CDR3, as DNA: TGTGCCAGCAGCCCTGGGACAGGGGCAAGGGAGCAGTACTTC.